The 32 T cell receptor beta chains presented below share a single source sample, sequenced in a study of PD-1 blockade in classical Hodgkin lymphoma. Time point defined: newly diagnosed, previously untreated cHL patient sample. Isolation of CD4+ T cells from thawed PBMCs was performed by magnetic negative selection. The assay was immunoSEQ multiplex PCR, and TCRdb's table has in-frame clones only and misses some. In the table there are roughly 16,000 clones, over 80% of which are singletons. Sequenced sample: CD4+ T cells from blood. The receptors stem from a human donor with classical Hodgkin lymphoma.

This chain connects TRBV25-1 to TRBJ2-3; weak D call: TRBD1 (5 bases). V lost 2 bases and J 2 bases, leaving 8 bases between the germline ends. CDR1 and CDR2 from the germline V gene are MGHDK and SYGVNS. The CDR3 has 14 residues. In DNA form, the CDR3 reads TGTGCCAGCAGTGAAGAGACAGCCACAGATACGCAGTATTTT. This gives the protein CASSEETATDTQYF.

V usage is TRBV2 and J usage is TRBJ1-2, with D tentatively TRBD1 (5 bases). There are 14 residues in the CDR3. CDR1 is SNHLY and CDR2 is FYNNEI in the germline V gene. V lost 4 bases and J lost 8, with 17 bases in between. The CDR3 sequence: CASSGGTDLWGYTF. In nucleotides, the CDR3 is TGTGCCAGCAGTGGAGGGACGGACCTTTGGGGCTACACCTTC.

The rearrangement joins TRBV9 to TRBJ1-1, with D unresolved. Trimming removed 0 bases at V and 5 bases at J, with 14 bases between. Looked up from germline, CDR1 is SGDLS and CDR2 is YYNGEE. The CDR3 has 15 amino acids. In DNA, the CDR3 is TGTGCCAGCAGCGTAGTAGGTAGGTTAGGGACTGAAGCTTTCTTT. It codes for CASSVVGRLGTEAFF.

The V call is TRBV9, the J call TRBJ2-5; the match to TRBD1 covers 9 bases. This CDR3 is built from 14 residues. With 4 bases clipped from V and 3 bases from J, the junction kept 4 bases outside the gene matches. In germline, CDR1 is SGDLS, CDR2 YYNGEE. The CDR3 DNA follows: TGTGCCAGCAGCCCACGGGACAGGGAAGAGACCCAGTACTTC. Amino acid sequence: CASSPRDREETQYF.

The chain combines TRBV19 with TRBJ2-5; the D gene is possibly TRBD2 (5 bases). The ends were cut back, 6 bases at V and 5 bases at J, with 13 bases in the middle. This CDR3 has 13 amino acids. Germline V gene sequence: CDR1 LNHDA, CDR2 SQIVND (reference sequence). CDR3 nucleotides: TGTGCCAGTAGCTCGGGGAATAGGGAGACCCAGTACTTC. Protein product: CASSSGNRETQYF. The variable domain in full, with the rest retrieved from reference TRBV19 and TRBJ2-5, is DGGITQSPKYLFRKEGQNVTLSCEQNLNHDAMYWYRQDPGQGLRLIYYSQIVNDFQKGDIAEGYSVSREKKESFPLTVTSAQKNPTAFYLCASSSGNRETQYFGPGTRLLVL.

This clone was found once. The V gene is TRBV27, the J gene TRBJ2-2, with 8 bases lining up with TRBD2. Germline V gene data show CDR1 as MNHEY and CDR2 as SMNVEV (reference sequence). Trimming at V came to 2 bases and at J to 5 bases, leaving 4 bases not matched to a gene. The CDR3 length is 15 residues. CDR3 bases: TGTGCCAGCAGTTTAACAGCGGGAGAGACCGGGGAGCTGTTTTTT. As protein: CASSLTAGETGELFF.

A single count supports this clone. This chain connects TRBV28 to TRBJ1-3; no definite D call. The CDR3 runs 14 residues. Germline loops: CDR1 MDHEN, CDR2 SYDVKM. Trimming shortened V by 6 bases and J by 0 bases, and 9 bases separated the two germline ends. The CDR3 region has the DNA TGTGCCAGCAGCCTTTTTCGCTCTGGAAACACCATATATTTT. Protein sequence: CASSLFRSGNTIYF.

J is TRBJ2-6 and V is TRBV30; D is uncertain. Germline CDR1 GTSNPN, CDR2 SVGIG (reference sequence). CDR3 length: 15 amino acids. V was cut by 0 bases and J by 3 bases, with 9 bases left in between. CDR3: CAWSVLGSGANVLTF. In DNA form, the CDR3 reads TGTGCCTGGAGTGTACTGGGTAGTGGGGCCAACGTCCTGACTTTC.

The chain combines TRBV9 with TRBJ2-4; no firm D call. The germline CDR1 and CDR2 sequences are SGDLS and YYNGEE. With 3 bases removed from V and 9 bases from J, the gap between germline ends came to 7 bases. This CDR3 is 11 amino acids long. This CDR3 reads CASSASGIQYF. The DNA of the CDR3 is TGTGCCAGCAGCGCAAGTGGCATTCAGTACTTC.

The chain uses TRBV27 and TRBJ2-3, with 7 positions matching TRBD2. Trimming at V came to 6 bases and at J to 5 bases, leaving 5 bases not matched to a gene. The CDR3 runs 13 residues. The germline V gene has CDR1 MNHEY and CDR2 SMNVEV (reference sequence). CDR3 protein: CASRRELVDTQYF. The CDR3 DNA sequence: TGTGCCAGCAGGCGGGAGTTGGTAGATACGCAGTATTTT.

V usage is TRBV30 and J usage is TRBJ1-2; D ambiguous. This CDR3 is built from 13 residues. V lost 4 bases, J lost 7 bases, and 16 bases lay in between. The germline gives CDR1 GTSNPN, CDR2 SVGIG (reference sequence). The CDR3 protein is CAWIGSPTGGYTF. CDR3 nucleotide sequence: TGTGCCTGGATTGGCTCACCGACCGGTGGCTACACCTTC. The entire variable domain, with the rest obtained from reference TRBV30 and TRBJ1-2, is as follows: SQTIHQWPATLVQPVGSPLSLECTVEGTSNPNLYWYRQAAGRGLQLLFYSVGIGQISSEVPQNLSASRPQDRQFILSSKKLLLSDSGFYLCAWIGSPTGGYTFGSGTRLTVV.

CDR3 DNA: TGTGCCACCAGCAGGGGGGCTCGCGTGGGGAAAACTGAAGCTTTCTTT. Protein product: CATSRGARVGKTEAFF. V is TRBV15 and J is TRBJ1-1; possible D gene TRBD1, 6 bases. Per germline, CDR1 LNHNV and CDR2 YYDKDF (reference sequence). V lost 3 bases, J lost 5 bases, and 19 bases lay in between. The CDR3 spans 16 residues. The whole variable domain, remainder taken from reference TRBV15 and TRBJ1-1, is DAMVIQNPRYQVTQFGKPVTLSCSQTLNHNVMYWYQQKSSQAPKLLFHYYDKDFNNEADTPDNFQSRRPNTSFCFLDIRSPGLGDTAMYLCATSRGARVGKTEAFFGQGTRLTVV.

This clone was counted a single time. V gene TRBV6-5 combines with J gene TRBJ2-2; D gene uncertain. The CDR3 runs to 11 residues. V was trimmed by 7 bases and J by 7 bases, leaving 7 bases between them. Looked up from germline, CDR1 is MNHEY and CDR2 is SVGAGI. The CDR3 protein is CASTQGGELFF. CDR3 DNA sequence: TGTGCCAGCACCCAAGGCGGGGAGCTGTTTTTT.

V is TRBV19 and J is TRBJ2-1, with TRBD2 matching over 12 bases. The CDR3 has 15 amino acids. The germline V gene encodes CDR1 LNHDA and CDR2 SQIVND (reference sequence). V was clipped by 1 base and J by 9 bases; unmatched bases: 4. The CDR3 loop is CASSIGLAGAVEQFF. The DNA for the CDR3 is TGTGCCAGTAGTATAGGACTAGCGGGAGCAGTTGAGCAGTTCTTC.

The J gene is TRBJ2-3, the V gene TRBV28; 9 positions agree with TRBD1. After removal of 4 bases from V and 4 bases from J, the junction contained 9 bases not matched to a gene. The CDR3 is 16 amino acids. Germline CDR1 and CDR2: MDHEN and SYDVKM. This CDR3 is CASSSTRDRVADTQYF. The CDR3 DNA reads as TGTGCCAGCAGTTCAACCAGGGACAGGGTTGCAGATACGCAGTATTTT.

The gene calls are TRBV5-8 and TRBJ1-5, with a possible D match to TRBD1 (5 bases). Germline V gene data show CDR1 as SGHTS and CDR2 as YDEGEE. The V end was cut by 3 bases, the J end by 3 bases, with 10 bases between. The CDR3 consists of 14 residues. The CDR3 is CASSYDRPNQPQHF. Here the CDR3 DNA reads TGTGCCAGCAGCTACGACAGACCCAATCAGCCCCAGCATTTT.

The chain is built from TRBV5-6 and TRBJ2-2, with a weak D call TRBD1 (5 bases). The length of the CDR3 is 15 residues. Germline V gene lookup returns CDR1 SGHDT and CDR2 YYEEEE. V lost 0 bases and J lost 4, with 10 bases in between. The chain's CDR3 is CASSLGGSITGELFF. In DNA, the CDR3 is TGTGCCAGCAGCTTGGGGGGCTCCATCACCGGGGAGCTGTTTTTT.

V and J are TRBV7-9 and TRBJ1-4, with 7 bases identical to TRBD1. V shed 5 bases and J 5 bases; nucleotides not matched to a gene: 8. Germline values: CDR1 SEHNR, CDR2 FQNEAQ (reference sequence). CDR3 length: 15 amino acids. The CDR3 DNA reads TGTGCCAGCAGCGCGGGACAGCGAGACAATGAAAAACTGTTTTTT. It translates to CASSAGQRDNEKLFF. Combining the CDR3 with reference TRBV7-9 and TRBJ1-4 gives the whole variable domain DTGVSQNPRHKITKRGQNVTFRCDPISEHNRLYWYRQTLGQGPEFLTYFQNEAQLEKSRLLSDRFSAERPKGSFSTLEIQRTEQGDSAMYLCASSAGQRDNEKLFFGSGTQLSVL.

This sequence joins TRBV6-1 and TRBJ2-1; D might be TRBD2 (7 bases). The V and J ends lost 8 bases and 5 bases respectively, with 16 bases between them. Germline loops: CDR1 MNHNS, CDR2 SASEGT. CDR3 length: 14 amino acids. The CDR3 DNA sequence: TGTGCCAGCGAGGGGAGGGGGGGAGACAATGAGCAGTTCTTC. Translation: CASEGRGGDNEQFF.

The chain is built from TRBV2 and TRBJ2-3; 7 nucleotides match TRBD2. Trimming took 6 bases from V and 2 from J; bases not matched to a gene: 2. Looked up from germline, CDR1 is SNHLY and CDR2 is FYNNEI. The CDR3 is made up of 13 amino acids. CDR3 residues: CASRAGLTDTQYF. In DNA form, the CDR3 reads TGTGCCAGCAGAGCGGGGCTCACAGATACGCAGTATTTT. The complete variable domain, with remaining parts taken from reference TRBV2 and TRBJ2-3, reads EPEVTQTPSHQVTQMGQEVILRCVPISNHLYFYWYRQILGQKVEFLVSFYNNEISEKSEIFDDQFSVERPDGSNFTLKIRSTKLEDSAMYFCASRAGLTDTQYFGPGTRLTVL.

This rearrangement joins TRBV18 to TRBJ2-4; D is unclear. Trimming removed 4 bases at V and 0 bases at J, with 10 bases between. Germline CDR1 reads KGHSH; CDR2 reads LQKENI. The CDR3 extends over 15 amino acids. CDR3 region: CASSQEIIAKNIQYF. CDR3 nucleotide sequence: TGTGCCAGCTCACAGGAGATAATAGCCAAAAACATTCAGTACTTC.

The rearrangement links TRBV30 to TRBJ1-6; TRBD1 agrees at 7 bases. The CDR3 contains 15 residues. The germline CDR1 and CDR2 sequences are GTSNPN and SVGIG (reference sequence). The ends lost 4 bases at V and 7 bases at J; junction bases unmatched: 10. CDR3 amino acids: CAWTLPGRGNSPLHF. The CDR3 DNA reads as TGTGCCTGGACCTTACCGGGCAGGGGGAATTCACCCCTCCACTTT.

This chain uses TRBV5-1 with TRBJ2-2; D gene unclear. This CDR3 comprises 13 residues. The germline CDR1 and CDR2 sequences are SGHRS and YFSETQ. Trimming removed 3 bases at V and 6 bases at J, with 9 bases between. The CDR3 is CASSSRSPGELFF. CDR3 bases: TGCGCCAGCAGCTCGAGGAGCCCCGGGGAGCTGTTTTTT.

The CDR3 nucleotides are TGTGCCTCTGGACATTTCTACGAGCAGTACTTC. Its protein product is CASGHFYEQYF. The chain is built from TRBV7-4 and TRBJ2-7; TRBD1 is a possible D gene (5 bases). Germline lookup yields CDR1 SGHVT and CDR2 SQSDAQ. The CDR3 runs to 11 residues. The V gene lost 11 bases and the J gene lost 3 bases, with 11 bases spanning the gap.

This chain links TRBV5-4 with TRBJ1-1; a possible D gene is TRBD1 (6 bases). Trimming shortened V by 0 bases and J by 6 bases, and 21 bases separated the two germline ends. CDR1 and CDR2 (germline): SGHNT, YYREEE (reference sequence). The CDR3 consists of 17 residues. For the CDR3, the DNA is TGTGCCAGCAGCTTGGTGGGGGCCCCCGGGACTGAGGCTGAAGCTTTCTTT. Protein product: CASSLVGAPGTEAEAFF. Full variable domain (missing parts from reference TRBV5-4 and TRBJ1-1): ETGVTQSPTHLIKTRGQQVTLRCSSQSGHNTVSWYQQALGQGPQFIFQYYREEENGRGNFPPRFSGLQFPNYSSELNVNALELDDSALYLCASSLVGAPGTEAEAFFGQGTRLTVV.

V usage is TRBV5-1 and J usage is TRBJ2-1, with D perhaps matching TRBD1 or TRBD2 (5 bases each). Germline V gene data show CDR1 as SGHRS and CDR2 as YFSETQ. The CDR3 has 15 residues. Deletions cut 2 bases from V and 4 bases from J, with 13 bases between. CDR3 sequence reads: CASSFSGTTYNEQFF. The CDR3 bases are TGCGCCAGCAGCTTCTCCGGGACCACTTACAATGAGCAGTTCTTC.

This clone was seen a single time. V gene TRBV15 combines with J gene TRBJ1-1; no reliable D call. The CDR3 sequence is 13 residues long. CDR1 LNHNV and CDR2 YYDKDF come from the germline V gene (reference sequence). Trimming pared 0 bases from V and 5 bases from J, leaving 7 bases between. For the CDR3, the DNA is TGTGCCACCAGCAGAGAAGCTGAGACTGAAGCTTTCTTT. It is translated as CATSREAETEAFF.

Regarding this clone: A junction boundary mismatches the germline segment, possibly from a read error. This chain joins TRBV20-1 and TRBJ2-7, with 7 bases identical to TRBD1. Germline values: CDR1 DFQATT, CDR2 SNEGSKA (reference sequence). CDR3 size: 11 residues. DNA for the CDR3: TGCAGTGCTAGGCAAGGACAGGTTGAAACTTTC. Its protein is CSARQGQVETF.

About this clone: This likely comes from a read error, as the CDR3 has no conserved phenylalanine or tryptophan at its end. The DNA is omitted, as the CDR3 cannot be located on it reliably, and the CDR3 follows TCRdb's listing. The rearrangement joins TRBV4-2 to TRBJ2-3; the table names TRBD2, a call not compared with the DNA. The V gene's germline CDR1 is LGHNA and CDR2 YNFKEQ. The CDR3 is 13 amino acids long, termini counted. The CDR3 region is CASSQDFTSGRIC.

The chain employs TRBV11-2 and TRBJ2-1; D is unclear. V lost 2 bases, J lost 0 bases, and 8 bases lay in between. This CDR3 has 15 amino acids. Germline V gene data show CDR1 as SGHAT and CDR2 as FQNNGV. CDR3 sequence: CASSLPPSSYNEQFF. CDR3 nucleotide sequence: TGTGCCAGCAGCTTACCGCCGAGCTCCTACAATGAGCAGTTCTTC.

The CDR3 reads CASSQNTGGNTIYF. Written as DNA, the CDR3 is TGTGCCAGCAGCCAAAACACGGGGGGAAACACCATATATTTT. This sequence joins TRBV5-4 and TRBJ1-3; D is unresolved. Germline CDR1 SGHNT, CDR2 YYREEE (reference sequence). The V end lost 4 bases, the J end lost 4 bases, and 12 bases lay between the germline ends. This CDR3 spans 14 amino acids.

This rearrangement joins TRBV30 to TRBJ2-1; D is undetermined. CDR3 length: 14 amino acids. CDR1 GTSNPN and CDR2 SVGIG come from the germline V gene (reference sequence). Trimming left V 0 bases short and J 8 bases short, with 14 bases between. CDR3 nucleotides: TGTGCCTGGAGTGTTAAGGCTCCTGGGCATGAGCAGTTCTTC. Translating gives CAWSVKAPGHEQFF.